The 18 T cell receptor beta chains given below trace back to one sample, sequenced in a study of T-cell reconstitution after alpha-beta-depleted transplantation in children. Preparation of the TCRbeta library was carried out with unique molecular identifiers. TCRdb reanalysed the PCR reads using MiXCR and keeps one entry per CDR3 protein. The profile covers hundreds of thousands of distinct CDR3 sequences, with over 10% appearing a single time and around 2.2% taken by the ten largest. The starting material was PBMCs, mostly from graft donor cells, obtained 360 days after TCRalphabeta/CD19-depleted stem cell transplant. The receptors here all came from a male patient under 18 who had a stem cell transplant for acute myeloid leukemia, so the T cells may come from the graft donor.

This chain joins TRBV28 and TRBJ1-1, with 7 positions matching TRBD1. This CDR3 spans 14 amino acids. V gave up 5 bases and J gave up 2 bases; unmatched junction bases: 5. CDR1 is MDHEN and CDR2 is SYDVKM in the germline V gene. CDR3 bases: TGTGCCAGCAGTGGGACAGACTTCAACACTGAAGCTTTCTTT. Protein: CASSGTDFNTEAFF.

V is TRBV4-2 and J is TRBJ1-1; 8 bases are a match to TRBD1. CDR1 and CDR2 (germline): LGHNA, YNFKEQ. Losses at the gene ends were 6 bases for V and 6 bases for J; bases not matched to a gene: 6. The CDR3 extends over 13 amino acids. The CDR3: CASRNRGSAEAFF. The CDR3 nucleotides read TGTGCCAGCAGGAACAGGGGGAGCGCTGAAGCTTTCTTT.

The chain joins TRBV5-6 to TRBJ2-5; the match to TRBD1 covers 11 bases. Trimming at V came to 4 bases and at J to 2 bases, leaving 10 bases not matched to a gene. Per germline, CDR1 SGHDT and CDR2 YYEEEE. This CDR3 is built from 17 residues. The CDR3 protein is CASSRTGGHIVQETQYF. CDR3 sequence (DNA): TGTGCCAGCAGCAGGACAGGGGGCCATATAGTACAAGAGACCCAGTACTTC.

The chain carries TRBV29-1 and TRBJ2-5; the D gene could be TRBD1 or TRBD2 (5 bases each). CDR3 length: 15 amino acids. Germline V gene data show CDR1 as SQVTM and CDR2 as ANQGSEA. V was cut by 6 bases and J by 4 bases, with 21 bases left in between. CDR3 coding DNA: TGCAGCGTGGGGTTTTTGGGGGAGAGGGGAGAGACCCAGTACTTC. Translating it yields CSVGFLGERGETQYF. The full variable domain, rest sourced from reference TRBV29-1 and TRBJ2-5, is SAVISQKPSRDICQRGTSLTIQCQVDSQVTMMFWYRQQPGQSLTLIATANQGSEATYESGFVIDKFPISRPNLTFSTLTVSNMSPEDSSIYLCSVGFLGERGETQYFGPGTRLLVL.

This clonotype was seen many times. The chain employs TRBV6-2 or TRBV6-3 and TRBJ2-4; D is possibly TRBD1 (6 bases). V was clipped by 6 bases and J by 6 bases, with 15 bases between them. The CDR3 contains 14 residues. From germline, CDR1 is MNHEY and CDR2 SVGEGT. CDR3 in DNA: TGTGCCAGCAGCCCGCTGGGGGCTGTAAACATTCAGTACTTC. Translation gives CASSPLGAVNIQYF.

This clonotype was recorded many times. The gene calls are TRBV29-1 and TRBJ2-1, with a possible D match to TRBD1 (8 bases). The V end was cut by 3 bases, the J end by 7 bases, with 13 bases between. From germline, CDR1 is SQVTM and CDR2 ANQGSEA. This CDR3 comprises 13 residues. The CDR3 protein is CSVDYRGGNEQFF. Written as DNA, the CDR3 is TGCAGCGTTGATTACAGGGGGGGGAATGAGCAGTTCTTC.

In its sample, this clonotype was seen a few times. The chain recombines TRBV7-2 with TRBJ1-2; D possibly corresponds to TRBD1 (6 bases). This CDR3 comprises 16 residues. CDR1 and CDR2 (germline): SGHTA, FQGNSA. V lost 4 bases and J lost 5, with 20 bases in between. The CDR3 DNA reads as TGTGCCAGCAGCTCACAGGGCAACCATGGGGCATATGGCTACACCTTC. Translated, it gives CASSSQGNHGAYGYTF.

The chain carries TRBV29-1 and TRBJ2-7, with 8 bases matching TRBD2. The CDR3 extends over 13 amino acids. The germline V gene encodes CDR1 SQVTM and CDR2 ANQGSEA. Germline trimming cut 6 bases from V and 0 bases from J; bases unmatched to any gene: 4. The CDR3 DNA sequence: TGCAGCGTCGGGGGGGTACTCTCCTACGAGCAGTACTTC. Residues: CSVGGVLSYEQYF.

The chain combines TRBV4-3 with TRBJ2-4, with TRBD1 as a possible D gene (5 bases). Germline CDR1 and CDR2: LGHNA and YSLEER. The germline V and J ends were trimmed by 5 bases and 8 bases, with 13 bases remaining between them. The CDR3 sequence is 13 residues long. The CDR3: CASSEGVLDIQYF. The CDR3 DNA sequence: TGCGCCAGCAGCGAAGGGGTTTTGGACATTCAGTACTTC.

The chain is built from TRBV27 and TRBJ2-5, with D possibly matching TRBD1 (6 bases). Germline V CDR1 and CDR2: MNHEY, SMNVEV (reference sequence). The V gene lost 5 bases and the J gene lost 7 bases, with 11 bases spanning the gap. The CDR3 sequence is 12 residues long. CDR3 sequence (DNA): TGTGCCAGCAGTCCCCAAGGGGGGACCCAGTACTTC. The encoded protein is CASSPQGGTQYF.

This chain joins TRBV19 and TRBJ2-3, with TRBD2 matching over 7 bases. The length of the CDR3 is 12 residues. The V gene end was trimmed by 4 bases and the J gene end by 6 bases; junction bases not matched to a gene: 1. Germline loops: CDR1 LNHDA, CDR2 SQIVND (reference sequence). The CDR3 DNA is TGTGCCAGTAGTACGCGGGGGGATACGCAGTATTTT. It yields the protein CASSTRGDTQYF. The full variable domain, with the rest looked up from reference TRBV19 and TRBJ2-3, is DGGITQSPKYLFRKEGQNVTLSCEQNLNHDAMYWYRQDPGQGLRLIYYSQIVNDFQKGDIAEGYSVSREKKESFPLTVTSAQKNPTAFYLCASSTRGDTQYFGPGTRLTVL.

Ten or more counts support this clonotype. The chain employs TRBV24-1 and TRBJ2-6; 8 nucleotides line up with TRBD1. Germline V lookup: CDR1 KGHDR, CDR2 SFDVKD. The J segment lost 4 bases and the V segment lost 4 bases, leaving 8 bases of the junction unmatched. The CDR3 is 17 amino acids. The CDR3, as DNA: TGTGCCACCAGTGAGCCCCAGGGGGCGGGAGGGGCCAACGTCCTGACTTTC. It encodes CATSEPQGAGGANVLTF.

As DNA, the CDR3 is TGTGCCAGCCCTCCGGAGGGGCTAGCGTTGAATGAGCAGTTCTTC. This sequence encodes CASPPEGLALNEQFF. The chain carries TRBV18 and TRBJ2-1; D perhaps matches TRBD2 (6 bases). The V gene's germline CDR1 is KGHSH and CDR2 LQKENI. This CDR3 is built from 15 residues. Trimming shortened V by 8 bases and J by 7 bases, and 21 bases separated the two germline ends.

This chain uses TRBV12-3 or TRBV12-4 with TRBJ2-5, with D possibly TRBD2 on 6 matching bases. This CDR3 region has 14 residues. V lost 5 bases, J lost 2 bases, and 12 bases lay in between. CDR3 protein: CASSPDYWQETQYF. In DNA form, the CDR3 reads TGTGCCAGCAGTCCGGACTATTGGCAAGAGACCCAGTACTTC.

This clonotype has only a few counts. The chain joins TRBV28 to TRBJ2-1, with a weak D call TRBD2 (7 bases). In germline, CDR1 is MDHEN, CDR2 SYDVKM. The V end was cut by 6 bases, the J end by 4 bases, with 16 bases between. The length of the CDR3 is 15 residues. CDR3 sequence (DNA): TGTGCCAGCAGATTGGGGGGGCCCCCATACAATGAGCAGTTCTTC. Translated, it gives CASRLGGPPYNEQFF.

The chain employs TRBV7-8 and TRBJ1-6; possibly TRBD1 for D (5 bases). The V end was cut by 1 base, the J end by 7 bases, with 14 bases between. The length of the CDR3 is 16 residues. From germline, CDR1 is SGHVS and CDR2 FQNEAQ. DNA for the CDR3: TGTGCCAGCAGCTTAGTTCCGACAGCCTTCAATTCACCCCTCCACTTT. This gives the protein CASSLVPTAFNSPLHF. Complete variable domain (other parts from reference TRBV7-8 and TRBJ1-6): GAGVSQSPRYKVAKRGQDVALRCDPISGHVSLFWYQQALGQGPEFLTYFQNEAQLDKSGLPSDRFFAERPEGSVSTLKIQRTQQEDSAVYLCASSLVPTAFNSPLHFGNGTRLTVT.

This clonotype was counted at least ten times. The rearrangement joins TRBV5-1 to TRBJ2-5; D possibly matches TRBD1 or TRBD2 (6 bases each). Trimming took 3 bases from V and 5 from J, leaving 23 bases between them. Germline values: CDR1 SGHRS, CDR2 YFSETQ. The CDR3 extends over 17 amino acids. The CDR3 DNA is TGCGCCAGCAGCTCGCCCACCCCTGACAGGAGGGGGGAGACCCAGTACTTC. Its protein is CASSSPTPDRRGETQYF.

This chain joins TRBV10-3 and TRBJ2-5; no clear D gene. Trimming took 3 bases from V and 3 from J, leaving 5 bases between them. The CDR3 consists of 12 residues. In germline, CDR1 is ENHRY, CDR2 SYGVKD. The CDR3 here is CAISEPKETQYF. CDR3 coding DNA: TGTGCCATCAGTGAACCAAAAGAGACCCAGTACTTC.